Reported below is one T cell receptor (beta chain). Participant reports of clinical history set cohort assignment. These data come from a study of blood T cell repertoires in COVID-19. Study-level background: Samples came from the United States, Italy and Spain, spanning acute and convalescent COVID-19.

TCRdb's table, derived via immunoSEQ multiplex PCR, lists solely in-frame clones and lacks some. The table shows around 300,000 clones, with 90% occurring only once. Losses at the gene ends were 7 bases for V and 6 bases for J; bases not matched to a gene: 7. The CDR3 is made up of 14 amino acids. Germline assignment: CDR1 ENHRY and CDR2 SYGVKD. The receptor's source is a woman in her thirties who had recovered from COVID-19. J is TRBJ2-2 and V is TRBV10-3, with 8 bases matching TRBD2. The sequenced material came from PBMCs or T cells enriched from blood (not recorded which). CDR3 in DNA: TGTGCCATCACACCGGGACTAGTGCCCGGGGAGCTGTTTTTT. This gives the protein CAITPGLVPGELFF.